This TCR beta chain originates from a study of cytomegalovirus exposure and HLA in healthy donors. Study background: Earlier work reported about 110 million unique TCR beta sequences from 170 million or so T cells.

V lost 4 bases, J lost 2 bases, and 8 bases lay in between. The CDR3 totals 13 residues. Germline CDR1 reads MGHRA; CDR2 reads YSYEKL. This clone showed up just a few times. The PCR had 60 Vbeta and 13 Jbeta primers. Generated by immunoSEQ multiplex PCR, the TCRdb table keeps only in-frame clones and is missing some. The sample holds some 200,000 clones; 70% to 80% are singletons and the top ten take about 2.1%. Sequencing used PBMCs. The clonotype originates from a woman aged 30 to 39 in good health and CMV-seropositive. The rearrangement joins TRBV4-1 to TRBJ1-2; D not certain. CDR3 nucleotide sequence: TGCGCCAGCAGCCCAGACGGGAACTATGGCTACACCTTC. This gives the protein CASSPDGNYGYTF.